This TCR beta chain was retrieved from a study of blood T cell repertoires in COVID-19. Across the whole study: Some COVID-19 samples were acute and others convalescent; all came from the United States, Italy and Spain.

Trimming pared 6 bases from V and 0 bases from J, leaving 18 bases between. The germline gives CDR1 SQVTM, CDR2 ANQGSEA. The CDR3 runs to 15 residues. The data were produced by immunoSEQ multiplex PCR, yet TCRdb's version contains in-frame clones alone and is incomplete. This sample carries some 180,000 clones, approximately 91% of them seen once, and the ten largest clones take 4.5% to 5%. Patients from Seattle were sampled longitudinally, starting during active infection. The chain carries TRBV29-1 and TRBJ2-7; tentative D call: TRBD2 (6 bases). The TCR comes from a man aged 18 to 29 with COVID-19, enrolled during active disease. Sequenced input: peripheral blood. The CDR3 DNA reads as TGCAGCGTAGAGGAGGGAGCAGGGATCTCCTACGAGCAGTACTTC. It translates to CSVEEGAGISYEQYF.